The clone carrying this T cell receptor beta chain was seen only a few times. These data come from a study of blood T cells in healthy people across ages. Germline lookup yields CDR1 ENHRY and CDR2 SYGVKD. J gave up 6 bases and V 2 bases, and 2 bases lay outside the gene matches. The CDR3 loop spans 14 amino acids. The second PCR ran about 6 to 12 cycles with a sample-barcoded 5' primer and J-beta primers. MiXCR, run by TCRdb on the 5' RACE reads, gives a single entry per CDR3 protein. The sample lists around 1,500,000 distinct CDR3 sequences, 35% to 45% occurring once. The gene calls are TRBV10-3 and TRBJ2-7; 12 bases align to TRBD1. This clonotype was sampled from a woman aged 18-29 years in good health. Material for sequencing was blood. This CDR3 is CAISEGTGGIEQYF. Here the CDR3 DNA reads TGTGCCATCAGTGAGGGGACAGGGGGCATCGAGCAGTACTTC.